The clone carrying this T cell receptor (beta chain) has only one observation. This specimen comes from a study of blood T cells in healthy people across ages. Germline-derived CDR1 and CDR2 are MNHEY and SVGAGI. The CDR3 is 15 amino acids. Trimming at V came to 6 bases and at J to 4 bases, leaving 7 bases not matched to a gene. PCR was performed a second time for about 6 to 11 cycles using a sample-barcoded 5' primer and a J-beta primer mix. TCRdb analysed the 5' RACE reads with MiXCR anew, one entry per CDR3 protein. The repertoire holds hundreds of thousands of distinct CDR3 sequences, roughly 50% seen once, with 30% to 40% in the top ten.

The chain joins TRBV6-5 to TRBJ2-2, with 8 bases identical to TRBD1. The origin of this receptor is a man aged 60-69 years in good health. Sequenced material: blood. For the CDR3, the DNA is TGTGCCAGCAGGATTCAGGGGGCCGGCACCGGGGAGCTGTTTTTT. Translated: CASRIQGAGTGELFF.